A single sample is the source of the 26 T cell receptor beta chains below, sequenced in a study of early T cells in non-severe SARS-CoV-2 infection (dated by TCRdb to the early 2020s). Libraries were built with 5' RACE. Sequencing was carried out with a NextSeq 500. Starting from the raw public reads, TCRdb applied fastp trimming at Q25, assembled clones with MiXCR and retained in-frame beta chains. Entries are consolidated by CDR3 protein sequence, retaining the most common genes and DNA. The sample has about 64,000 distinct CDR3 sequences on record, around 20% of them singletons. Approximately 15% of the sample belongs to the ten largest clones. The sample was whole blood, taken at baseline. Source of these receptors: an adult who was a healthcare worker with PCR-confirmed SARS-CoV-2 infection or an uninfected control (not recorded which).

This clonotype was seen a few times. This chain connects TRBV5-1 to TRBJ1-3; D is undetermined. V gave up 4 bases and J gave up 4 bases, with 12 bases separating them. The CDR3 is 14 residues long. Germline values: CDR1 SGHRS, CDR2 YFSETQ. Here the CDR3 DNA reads TGCGCCAGCAGCGTTGACGGTTCCGGAAACACCATATATTTT. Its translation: CASSVDGSGNTIYF.

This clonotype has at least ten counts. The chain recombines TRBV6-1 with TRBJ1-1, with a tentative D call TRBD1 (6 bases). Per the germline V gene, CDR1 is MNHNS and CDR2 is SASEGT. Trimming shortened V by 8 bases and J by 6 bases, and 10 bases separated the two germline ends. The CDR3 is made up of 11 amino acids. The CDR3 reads CASWGAAEAFF. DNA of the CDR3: TGTGCCAGCTGGGGGGCTGCTGAAGCTTTCTTT.

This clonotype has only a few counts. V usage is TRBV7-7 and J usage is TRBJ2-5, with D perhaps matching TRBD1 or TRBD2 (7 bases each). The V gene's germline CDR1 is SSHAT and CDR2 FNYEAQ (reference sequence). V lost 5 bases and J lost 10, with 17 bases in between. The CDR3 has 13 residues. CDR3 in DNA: TGTGCCAGCAGCCTGGAGACAGGGAGGGTCCAGTACTTC. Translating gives CASSLETGRVQYF.

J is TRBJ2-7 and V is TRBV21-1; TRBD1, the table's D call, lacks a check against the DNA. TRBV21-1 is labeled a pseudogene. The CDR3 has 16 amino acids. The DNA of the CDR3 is TGTGCCAGCAGTATTCTAGGGACAGGGGAGAGTGGGGAGCAGTACTTC. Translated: CASSILGTGESGEQYF.

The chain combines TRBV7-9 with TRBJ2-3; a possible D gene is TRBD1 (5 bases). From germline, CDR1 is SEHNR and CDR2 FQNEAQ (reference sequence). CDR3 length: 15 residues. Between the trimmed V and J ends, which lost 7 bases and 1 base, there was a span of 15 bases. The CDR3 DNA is TGTGCCAGCACCCCGCAGGGCGGAGGCACAGATACGCAGTATTTT. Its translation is CASTPQGGGTDTQYF.

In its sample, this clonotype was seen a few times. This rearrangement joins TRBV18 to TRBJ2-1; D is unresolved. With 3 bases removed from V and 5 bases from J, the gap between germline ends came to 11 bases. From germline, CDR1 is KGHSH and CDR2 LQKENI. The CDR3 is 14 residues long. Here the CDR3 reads CASSPTDGNNEQFF. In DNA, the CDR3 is TGTGCCAGCTCACCCACGGACGGAAACAATGAGCAGTTCTTC.

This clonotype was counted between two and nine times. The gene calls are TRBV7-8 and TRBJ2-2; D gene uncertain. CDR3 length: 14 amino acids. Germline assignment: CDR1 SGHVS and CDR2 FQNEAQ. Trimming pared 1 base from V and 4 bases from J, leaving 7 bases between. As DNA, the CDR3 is TGTGCCAGCAGCTTAGTTATCGGCACCGGGGAGCTGTTTTTT. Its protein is CASSLVIGTGELFF.

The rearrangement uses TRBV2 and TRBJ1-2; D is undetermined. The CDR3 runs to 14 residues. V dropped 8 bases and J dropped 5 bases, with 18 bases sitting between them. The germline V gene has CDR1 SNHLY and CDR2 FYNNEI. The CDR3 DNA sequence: TGTGCCAGCTACGAAGCGATTTTCGAGTATGGCTACACCTTC. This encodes CASYEAIFEYGYTF.

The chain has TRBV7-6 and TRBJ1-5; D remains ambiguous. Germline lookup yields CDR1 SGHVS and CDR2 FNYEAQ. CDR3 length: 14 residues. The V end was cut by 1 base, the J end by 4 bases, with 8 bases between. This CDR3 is CASSLGPLNQPQHF. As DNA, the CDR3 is TGTGCCAGCAGCTTAGGACCCCTAAATCAGCCCCAGCATTTT.

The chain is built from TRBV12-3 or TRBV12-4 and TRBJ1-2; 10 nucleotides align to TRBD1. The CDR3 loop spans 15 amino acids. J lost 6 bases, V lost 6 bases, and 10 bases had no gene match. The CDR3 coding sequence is TGTGCCAGCAGACGCACCGGGACAGGGGAAAATGGCTACACCTTC. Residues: CASRRTGTGENGYTF.

This CDR3 is CASSLEGTVNTEAFF. CDR3 nucleotides: TGTGCCAGCAGCTTAGAGGGGACGGTGAACACTGAAGCTTTCTTT. The chain employs TRBV7-9 and TRBJ1-1; D perhaps matches TRBD1 (5 bases). There are 15 residues in the CDR3. The germline V and J ends were trimmed by 1 base and 0 bases, with 9 bases remaining between them. Per the germline V gene, CDR1 is SEHNR and CDR2 is FQNEAQ (reference sequence).

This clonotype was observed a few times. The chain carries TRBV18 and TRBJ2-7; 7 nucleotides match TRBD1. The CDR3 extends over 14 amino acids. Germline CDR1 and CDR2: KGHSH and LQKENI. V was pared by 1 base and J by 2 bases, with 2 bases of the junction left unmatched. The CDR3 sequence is CASSPRDSTYEQYF. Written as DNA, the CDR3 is TGTGCCAGCTCACCACGGGACAGTACCTACGAGCAGTACTTC.

The CDR3 DNA sequence: TGCAGCGTTAGGGTCAGCGGTCAAGAGACCCAGTACTTC. It specifies CSVRVSGQETQYF. The genes are TRBV29-1 and TRBJ2-5; the D gene is possibly TRBD2 (5 bases). Germline lookup yields CDR1 SQVTM and CDR2 ANQGSEA. The CDR3 has 13 residues. Between the trimmed V and J ends, which lost 5 bases and 2 bases, there was a span of 12 bases.

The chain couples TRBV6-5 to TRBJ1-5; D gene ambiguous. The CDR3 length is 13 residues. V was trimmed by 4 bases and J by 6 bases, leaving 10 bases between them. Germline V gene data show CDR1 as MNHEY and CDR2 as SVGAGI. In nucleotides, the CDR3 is TGTGCCAGCAGTTTTTACGCCGGTCAGCCCCAGCATTTT. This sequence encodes CASSFYAGQPQHF.

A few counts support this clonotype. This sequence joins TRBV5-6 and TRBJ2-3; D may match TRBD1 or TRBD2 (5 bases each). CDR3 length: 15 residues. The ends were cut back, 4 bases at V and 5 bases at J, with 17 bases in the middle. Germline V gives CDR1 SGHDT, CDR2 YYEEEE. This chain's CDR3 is CASSGDGHLEDTQYF. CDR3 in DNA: TGTGCCAGCAGCGGGGACGGTCACTTGGAAGATACGCAGTATTTT. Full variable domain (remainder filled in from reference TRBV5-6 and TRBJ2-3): DAGVTQSPTHLIKTRGQQVTLRCSPKSGHDTVSWYQQALGQGPQFIFQYYEEEERQRGNFPDRFSGHQFPNYSSELNVNALLLGDSALYLCASSGDGHLEDTQYFGPGTRLTVL.

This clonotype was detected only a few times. The CDR3 region has the DNA TGCAGCGTCCGCCTCCTCTACACTGAAGCTTTCTTT. This encodes CSVRLLYTEAFF. This chain connects TRBV29-1 to TRBJ1-1; D is undetermined. Trimming removed 6 bases at V and 3 bases at J, with 11 bases between. The germline gives CDR1 SQVTM, CDR2 ANQGSEA. This CDR3 contains 12 residues.

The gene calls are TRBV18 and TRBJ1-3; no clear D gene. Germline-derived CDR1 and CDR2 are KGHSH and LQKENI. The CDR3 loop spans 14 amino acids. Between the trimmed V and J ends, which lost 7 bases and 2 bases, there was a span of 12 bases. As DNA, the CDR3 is TGTGCCAGCTTCTCGGACGGGGCTGGAAACACCATATATTTT. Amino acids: CASFSDGAGNTIYF.

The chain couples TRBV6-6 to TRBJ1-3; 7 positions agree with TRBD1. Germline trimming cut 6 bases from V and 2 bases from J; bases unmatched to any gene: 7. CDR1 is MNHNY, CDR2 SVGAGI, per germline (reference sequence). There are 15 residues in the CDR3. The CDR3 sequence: CASRRQGATGNTIYF. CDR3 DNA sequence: TGTGCCAGCAGAAGACAGGGAGCAACTGGAAACACCATATATTTT.

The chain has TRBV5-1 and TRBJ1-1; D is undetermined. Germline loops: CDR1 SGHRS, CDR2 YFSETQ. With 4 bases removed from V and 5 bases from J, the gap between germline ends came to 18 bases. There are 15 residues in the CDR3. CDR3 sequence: CASSGGSNIRTEAFF. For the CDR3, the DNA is TGCGCCAGCAGCGGCGGGTCCAACATTAGGACTGAAGCTTTCTTT.

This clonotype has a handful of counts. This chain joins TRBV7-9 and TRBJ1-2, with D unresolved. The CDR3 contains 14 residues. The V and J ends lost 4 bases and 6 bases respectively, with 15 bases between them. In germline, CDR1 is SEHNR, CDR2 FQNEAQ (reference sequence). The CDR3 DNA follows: TGTGCCAGCAGCTCCGGGCCGATCAGGAATGGCTACACCTTC. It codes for CASSSGPIRNGYTF.

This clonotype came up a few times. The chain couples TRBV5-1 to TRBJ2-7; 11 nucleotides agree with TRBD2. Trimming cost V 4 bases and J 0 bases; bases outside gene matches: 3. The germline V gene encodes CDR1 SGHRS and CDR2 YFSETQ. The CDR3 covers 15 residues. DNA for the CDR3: TGCGCCAGCAGCCAACTAGCGGGGGCCTCCTACGAGCAGTACTTC. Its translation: CASSQLAGASYEQYF.

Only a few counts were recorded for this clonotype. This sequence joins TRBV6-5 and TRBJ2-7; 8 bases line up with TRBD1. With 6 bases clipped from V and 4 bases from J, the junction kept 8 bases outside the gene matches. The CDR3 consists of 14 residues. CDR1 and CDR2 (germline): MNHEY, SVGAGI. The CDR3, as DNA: TGTGCCAGCAGCCGGGACAGGACCGATTACGAGCAGTACTTC. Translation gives CASSRDRTDYEQYF.

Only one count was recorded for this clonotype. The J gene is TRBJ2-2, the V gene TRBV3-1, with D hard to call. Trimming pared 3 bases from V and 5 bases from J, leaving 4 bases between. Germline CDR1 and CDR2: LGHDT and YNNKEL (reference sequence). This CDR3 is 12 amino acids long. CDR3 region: CASSHYTGELFF. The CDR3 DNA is TGTGCCAGCAGCCACTATACCGGGGAGCTGTTTTTT.

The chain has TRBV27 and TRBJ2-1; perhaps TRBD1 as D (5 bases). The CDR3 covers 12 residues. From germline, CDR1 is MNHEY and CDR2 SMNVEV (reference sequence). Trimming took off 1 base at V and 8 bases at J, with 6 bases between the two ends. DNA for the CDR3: TGTGCCAGCAGTTTATTAGGGGATGAGCAGTTCTTC. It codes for CASSLLGDEQFF.

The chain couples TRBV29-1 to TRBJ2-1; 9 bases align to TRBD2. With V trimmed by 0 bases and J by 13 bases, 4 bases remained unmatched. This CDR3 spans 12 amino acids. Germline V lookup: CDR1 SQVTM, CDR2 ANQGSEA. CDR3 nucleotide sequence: TGCAGCGTTGAAGAGCTAGCGGGGCTCCAGTTCTTC. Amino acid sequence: CSVEELAGLQFF.

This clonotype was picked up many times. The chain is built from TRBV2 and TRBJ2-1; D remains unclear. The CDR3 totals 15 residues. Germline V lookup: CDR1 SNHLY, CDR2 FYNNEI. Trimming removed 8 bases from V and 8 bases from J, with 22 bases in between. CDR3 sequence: CASRRDSVGKDEQFF. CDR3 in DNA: TGTGCCAGCCGCCGAGACTCCGTGGGGAAGGATGAGCAGTTCTTC.